The 6 T cell receptor beta chains below come from one sample, sequenced in a study of regulatory T cells in long-lasting Graves disease. Specified time point: newly diagnosed GD, antithyroid drugs for less than 3 months. Making the TCR library involved RNA that had been extracted from PBMCs. According to the study, TCR beta libraries were built with iRepertoire HTBI primers and CDR3-region Arm-PCR. TCRdb passed the multiplex PCR reads through MiXCR, listing each CDR3 protein once. The sample shows 400,000 to 500,000 distinct CDR3 sequences, around 17% of them seen only once. The same sample was also studied in work on T cells in Graves' hyperthyroidism and ophthalmopathy.

The specimen was peripheral blood mononuclear cells (PBMCs), collected at new diagnosis, from a patient treated with antithyroid drugs. The source of these receptors is a woman aged 18-29 years with Graves disease.

This clonotype has just one count. This may come from a read error, since a much larger clone is one base off. This chain links TRBV3-1 with TRBJ2-3; D not resolved. The CDR3 spans 15 residues. V shed 0 bases and J shed 1 base, with 8 bases lying between them. Germline loops: CDR1 LGHDT, CDR2 YNNKEL (reference sequence). CDR3 bases: TGTGCCAGCAGCCAAGATTTTAATGGCACAGATACGCAGTATTTT. Encoded protein: CASSQDFNGTDTQYF.

This chain uses TRBV20-1 with TRBJ2-1; TRBD2 matches 14 bases. In germline, CDR1 is DFQATT, CDR2 SNEGSKA (reference sequence). The J segment lost 6 bases and the V segment lost 8 bases, leaving 21 bases of the junction unmatched. The CDR3 contains 19 residues. The CDR3 DNA sequence: TGCAGTCCCTTGGCCCCCCCCTCCGGGACTAGCGGGAGAGGCAATGAGCAGTTCTTC. Translating gives CSPLAPPSGTSGRGNEQFF.

The J gene is TRBJ1-2, the V gene TRBV6-1; 8 bases align to TRBD1. This CDR3 is 17 amino acids long. The junction had 15 bases not matched to a gene; V was cut back by 6 bases and J by 3 bases. Germline loops: CDR1 MNHNS, CDR2 SASEGT. The DNA for the CDR3 is TGTGCCAGCAGGCCAACGACAGGGGAGTTGATATACTATGGCTACACCTTC. Encoded protein: CASRPTTGELIYYGYTF.

This clonotype was seen a handful of times. The gene calls are TRBV6-1 and TRBJ2-3; D is uncertain. Germline assignment: CDR1 MNHNS and CDR2 SASEGT. This CDR3 has 14 amino acids. V shed 6 bases and J shed 4 bases, with 14 bases lying between them. The CDR3 DNA reads as TGTGCCAGCAGGCCGGAAGTCCGTCCAGATACGCAGTATTTT. This gives the protein CASRPEVRPDTQYF.

This clonotype was seen more than once but under ten times. V usage is TRBV29-1 and J usage is TRBJ2-2; D is possibly TRBD2 (5 bases). The CDR3 has 13 amino acids. Deletions cut 8 bases from V and 2 bases from J, with 12 bases between. Germline V gene data show CDR1 as SQVTM and CDR2 as ANQGSEA. The CDR3 coding sequence is TGCAGCTGTGGGAGCGTCAACACCGGGGAGCTGTTTTTT. It encodes CSCGSVNTGELFF.

There are many counts of this clonotype. The genes are TRBV27 and TRBJ2-1, with 10 bases identical to TRBD2. CDR3 length equals 15 residues. The germline V gene has CDR1 MNHEY and CDR2 SMNVEV (reference sequence). After removal of 5 bases from V and 6 bases from J, the junction contained 7 bases not matched to a gene. CDR3 sequence (DNA): TGTGCCAGCAGTACTCTAGCGGGAGCTGGCAATGAGCAGTTCTTC. Its protein is CASSTLAGAGNEQFF.